Presented here are 26 T cell receptor beta chains from one specimen sequenced in a study of patients and donors after allogeneic stem cell transplantation. TCRdb reanalysed the RT-PCR reads using MiXCR and keeps one entry per CDR3 protein. Of approximately 150,000 distinct CDR3 sequences listed, about 29% are singletons. Sample: blood, either unsorted or a sorted T cell fraction (not recorded which). Receptors were obtained from a human donor who was either an allogeneic HSCT recipient or a stem cell or donor lymphocyte infusion donor (not recorded which). It is not recorded whose cells these are; they may come from a transplant donor.

The chain carries TRBV5-6 and TRBJ1-2, with 7 bases that match TRBD1. With 4 bases clipped from V and 5 bases from J, the junction kept 8 bases outside the gene matches. The CDR3 length is 14 residues. Germline V gene sequence: CDR1 SGHDT, CDR2 YYEEEE. CDR3 DNA sequence: TGTGCCAGCAGCATAAGCGGGACAGCTTATGGCTACACCTTC. Amino acid sequence: CASSISGTAYGYTF.

This chain joins TRBV7-3 and TRBJ2-1; TRBD2 aligns across 7 bases. This CDR3 spans 14 amino acids. J gave up 5 bases and V 6 bases, and 7 bases lay outside the gene matches. Germline lookup yields CDR1 SGHTA and CDR2 FQGTGA. CDR3 region: CASSSGLVHNEQFF. CDR3 bases: TGTGCCAGCAGTTCCGGACTAGTTCACAATGAGCAGTTCTTC.

The rearrangement uses TRBV20-1 and TRBJ2-1; 11 bases match TRBD2. CDR3 length: 17 residues. V lost 0 bases, J lost 6 bases, and 10 bases stayed unmatched. Germline V CDR1 and CDR2: DFQATT, SNEGSKA (reference sequence). In DNA, the CDR3 is TGCAGTGCTAGAGACCGAGAGATGGGACTAGCGGTCAATGAGCAGTTCTTC. This translates into CSARDREMGLAVNEQFF.

This clonotype was detected only a few times. The chain recombines TRBV6-5 with TRBJ2-1; D is perhaps TRBD1 or TRBD2 (5 bases each). The V gene's germline CDR1 is MNHEY and CDR2 SVGAGI. V dropped 4 bases and J dropped 0 bases, with 10 bases sitting between them. This CDR3 is 15 amino acids long. The CDR3 here is CASSFGTGSYNEQFF. The CDR3 DNA is TGTGCCAGCAGTTTCGGGACGGGCTCCTACAATGAGCAGTTCTTC.

This clonotype is labeled medium-sized (0.01 to 0.1%). This sequence joins TRBV20-1 and TRBJ1-2; 7 bases fit TRBD1. Germline V gene sequence: CDR1 DFQATT, CDR2 SNEGSKA (reference sequence). The CDR3 has 13 residues. CDR3 region: CGGTVYNDYGYTF. The CDR3 nucleotides are TGCGGAGGGACAGTCTACAATGACTATGGCTACACCTTC.

A few counts support this clonotype. The rearrangement links TRBV10-3 to TRBJ2-7; TRBD1 might be the D (6 bases). V was clipped by 6 bases and J by 4 bases, with 16 bases between them. The germline V gene encodes CDR1 ENHRY and CDR2 SYGVKD. CDR3 length: 14 residues. As DNA, the CDR3 is TGTGCCATCAGCGTACAGGGCTTGGGATACGAGCAGTACTTC. Its protein product is CAISVQGLGYEQYF.

This clonotype was observed a few times. The rearrangement uses TRBV4-3 and TRBJ2-7; 11 positions match TRBD1. The V gene end was trimmed by 4 bases and the J gene end by 2 bases; junction bases not matched to a gene: 4. The CDR3 is 15 residues long. CDR1 is LGHNA and CDR2 is YSLEER in the germline V gene. The CDR3 sequence: CASSLGTGGTYEQYF. The CDR3 DNA follows: TGCGCCAGCAGCCTCGGGACAGGGGGGACCTACGAGCAGTACTTC.

This clonotype has just one count. The genes are TRBV11-1 and TRBJ1-4, with D perhaps TRBD1 (5 bases). Trimming removed 5 bases at V and 5 bases at J, with 15 bases between. Germline V gene lookup returns CDR1 SGHAT and CDR2 FQDESV (reference sequence). The CDR3 extends over 15 amino acids. CDR3 sequence reads: CASSPTGARNEKLFF. The CDR3 coding sequence is TGTGCCAGCAGCCCAACCGGGGCAAGGAATGAAAAACTGTTTTTT.

This sequence joins TRBV6-5 and TRBJ2-7; 10 nucleotides align to TRBD2. The CDR3 loop spans 18 amino acids. With 0 bases clipped from V and 5 bases from J, the junction kept 13 bases outside the gene matches. Germline CDR1 and CDR2: MNHEY and SVGAGI. The chain's CDR3 is CASSYSTASSGSSHEQYF. The DNA of the CDR3 is TGTGCCAGCAGTTACTCGACCGCCTCTAGCGGGAGTTCTCACGAGCAGTACTTC.

The sample holds one count of this clonotype. The rearrangement links TRBV20-1 to TRBJ2-7; D perhaps matches TRBD2 (5 bases). The length of the CDR3 is 15 residues. Germline loops: CDR1 DFQATT, CDR2 SNEGSKA (reference sequence). V was trimmed by 1 base and J by 0 bases, leaving 13 bases between them. The CDR3 region has the DNA TGCAGTGCTAGAGTGTGGCGGGTCAGCTCCTACGAGCAGTACTTC. Its translation: CSARVWRVSSYEQYF.

The rearrangement uses TRBV15 and TRBJ2-1; D gene ambiguous. Per germline, CDR1 LNHNV and CDR2 YYDKDF (reference sequence). Deletions cut 1 base from V and 9 bases from J, with 10 bases between. The CDR3 contains 13 residues. In DNA, the CDR3 is TGTGCCACCAGCAGAGGGGATTGGGGTGAGCAGTTCTTC. Residues: CATSRGDWGEQFF.

The chain combines TRBV6-5 with TRBJ2-3, with a weak D call TRBD1 (6 bases). The V end lost 1 base, the J end lost 2 bases, and 28 bases lay between the germline ends. Germline V gene lookup returns CDR1 MNHEY and CDR2 SVGAGI. The CDR3 is made up of 21 amino acids. CDR3 sequence reads: CASSYWSNFVGGERNTDTQYF. Here the CDR3 DNA reads TGTGCCAGCAGTTACTGGTCGAATTTCGTAGGGGGTGAAAGAAACACAGATACGCAGTATTTT.

J is TRBJ1-1 and V is TRBV12-3 or TRBV12-4, with D unclear. The CDR3 sequence is 14 residues long. V was pared by 2 bases and J by 0 bases, with 7 bases between. CDR3 nucleotide sequence: TGTGCCAGCAGTTTAAGGCAAATGAACACTGAAGCTTTCTTT. Translated, it gives CASSLRQMNTEAFF.

The chain employs TRBV25-1 and TRBJ2-7, with D hard to call. This CDR3 contains 11 residues. Germline assignment: CDR1 MGHDK and CDR2 SYGVNS. V lost 4 bases and J 2 bases, leaving 3 bases between the germline ends. CDR3 sequence (DNA): TGTGCCAGCAGTGTAACCTACGAGCAGTACTTC. It translates to CASSVTYEQYF.

The sample holds a few counts of this clonotype. The chain employs TRBV20-1 and TRBJ2-7; 9 nucleotides agree with TRBD1. The CDR3 covers 13 residues. Germline V gene data show CDR1 as DFQATT and CDR2 as SNEGSKA (reference sequence). The J segment lost 2 bases and the V segment lost 6 bases, leaving 5 bases of the junction unmatched. DNA for the CDR3: TGCAGTGCCTTGAGACAGGGGGCCTACGAGCAGTACTTC. Translation: CSALRQGAYEQYF.

This clonotype occurred a few times. CDR3 nucleotides: TGCAGTGCTATGCTCGGTAGTGGAAACACCATATATTTT. The encoded protein is CSAMLGSGNTIYF. The chain has TRBV20-1 and TRBJ1-3; D is uncertain. The CDR3 loop spans 13 amino acids. V gave up 4 bases and J gave up 3 bases, with 10 bases separating them. Germline V gene data show CDR1 as DFQATT and CDR2 as SNEGSKA (reference sequence).

The V call is TRBV5-5, the J call TRBJ2-5; D is undetermined. Trimming took off 4 bases at V and 0 bases at J, with 16 bases between the two ends. CDR3 length: 16 residues. Germline CDR1 SGHKS, CDR2 YYEKEE (reference sequence). DNA of the CDR3: TGTGCCAGCAGCCCCCCACCGGGCGCTTACCAAGAGACCCAGTACTTC. Translated: CASSPPPGAYQETQYF.

The chain couples TRBV15 to TRBJ2-1; 7 bases fit TRBD2. J gave up 4 bases and V 1 base, and 4 bases lay outside the gene matches. CDR3 length: 15 amino acids. Germline V gene data show CDR1 as LNHNV and CDR2 as YYDKDF (reference sequence). The CDR3 sequence is CATSRVRSGYNEQFF. CDR3 coding DNA: TGTGCCACCAGCAGAGTCCGTAGCGGGTACAATGAGCAGTTCTTC.

This chain joins TRBV2 and TRBJ1-1; D perhaps matches TRBD1 (5 bases). CDR1 SNHLY and CDR2 FYNNEI come from the germline V gene. The CDR3 runs 15 residues. Trimming shortened V by 0 bases and J by 6 bases, and 14 bases separated the two germline ends. The CDR3 is CASSEARGVRSEAFF. The CDR3 DNA follows: TGTGCCAGCAGTGAAGCGCGGGGGGTTAGGTCTGAAGCTTTCTTT.

A few counts support this clonotype. This chain joins TRBV29-1 and TRBJ2-1; possibly TRBD1 for D (6 bases). This CDR3 comprises 13 residues. Trimming took 3 bases from V and 6 from J, leaving 12 bases between them. Per germline, CDR1 SQVTM and CDR2 ANQGSEA. The CDR3 region has the DNA TGCAGCGTTGATGGGTGGGGGCCCAATGAGCAGTTCTTC. Protein: CSVDGWGPNEQFF.

At least ten counts were recorded for this clonotype. The V gene is TRBV12-3 or TRBV12-4, the J gene TRBJ2-1; D is perhaps TRBD1 (6 bases). This CDR3 is built from 16 residues. The V end was cut by 3 bases, the J end by 0 bases, with 12 bases between. CDR3 DNA sequence: TGTGCCAGCAGTTTTCAGGGGACGAGCTCCTACAATGAGCAGTTCTTC. Translating it yields CASSFQGTSSYNEQFF.

The chain couples TRBV12-5 to TRBJ1-1; D gene ambiguous. The CDR3 extends over 13 amino acids. V was pared by 3 bases and J by 1 base, with 6 bases between. Germline V gives CDR1 LGHNT, CDR2 FRNRAP. CDR3 amino acids: CASGFAKNTEAFF. The DNA of the CDR3 is TGTGCTAGTGGTTTCGCGAAGAACACTGAAGCTTTCTTT.

The chain carries TRBV29-1 and TRBJ1-1; tentatively, D is TRBD1 (5 bases). Germline V gene sequence: CDR1 SQVTM, CDR2 ANQGSEA. Trimming pared 4 bases from V and 7 bases from J, leaving 16 bases between. The CDR3 has 13 residues. The DNA of the CDR3 is TGCAGCGTTGGTACCGGGGTTAGGGGTGAAGCTTTCTTT. It encodes CSVGTGVRGEAFF.

The V and J genes are TRBV24-1 and TRBJ2-2; 10 bases agree with TRBD2. From germline, CDR1 is KGHDR and CDR2 SFDVKD. Unmatched junction bases numbered 13, after V lost 3 bases and J lost 7 bases. The CDR3 spans 18 residues. The CDR3 coding sequence is TGTGCCACCAGTGATGTCTATTCTAGCGGGAGTGTTGTCGGGGAGCTGTTTTTT. It yields the protein CATSDVYSSGSVVGELFF.

The CDR3 loop reads CASSYQDSGRLHF. CDR3 sequence (DNA): TGTGCCAGCAGTTATCAGGACAGCGGGCGCCTCCACTTT. The V call is TRBV6-5, the J call TRBJ1-6, with D perhaps TRBD1 (6 bases). V lost 3 bases and J 15 bases, leaving 15 bases between the germline ends. Germline V CDR1 and CDR2: MNHEY, SVGAGI. CDR3 length: 13 residues.

This clonotype was seen only a few times. This chain links TRBV6-2 or TRBV6-3 with TRBJ2-3; D might be TRBD1 or TRBD2, each matching 5 bases. V shed 2 bases and J shed 4 bases, with 13 bases lying between them. This CDR3 is 15 amino acids long. The germline gives CDR1 MNHEY, CDR2 SVGEGT. The CDR3 bases are TGTGCCAGCAGTTACGTTCCGGGACGTTCAGATACGCAGTATTTT. The encoded protein is CASSYVPGRSDTQYF.